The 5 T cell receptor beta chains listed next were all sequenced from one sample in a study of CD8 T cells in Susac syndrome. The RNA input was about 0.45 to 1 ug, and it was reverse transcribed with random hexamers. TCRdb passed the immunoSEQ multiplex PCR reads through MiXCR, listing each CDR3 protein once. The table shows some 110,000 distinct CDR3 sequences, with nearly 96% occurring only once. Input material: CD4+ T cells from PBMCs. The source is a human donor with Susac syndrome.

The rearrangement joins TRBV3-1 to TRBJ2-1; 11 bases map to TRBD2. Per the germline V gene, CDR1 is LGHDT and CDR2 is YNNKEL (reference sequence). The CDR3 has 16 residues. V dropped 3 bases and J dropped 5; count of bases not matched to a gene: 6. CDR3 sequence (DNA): TGTGCCAGCAGCCAGTCCCTAGCGGGAGGTCACAATGAGCAGTTCTTC. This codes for CASSQSLAGGHNEQFF.

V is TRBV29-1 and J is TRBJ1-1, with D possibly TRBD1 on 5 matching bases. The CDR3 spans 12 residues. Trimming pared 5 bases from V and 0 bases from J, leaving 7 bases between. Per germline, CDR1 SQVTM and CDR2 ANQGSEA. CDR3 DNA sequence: TGCAGCGTTTTCAGGGTGAACACTGAAGCTTTCTTT. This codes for CSVFRVNTEAFF.

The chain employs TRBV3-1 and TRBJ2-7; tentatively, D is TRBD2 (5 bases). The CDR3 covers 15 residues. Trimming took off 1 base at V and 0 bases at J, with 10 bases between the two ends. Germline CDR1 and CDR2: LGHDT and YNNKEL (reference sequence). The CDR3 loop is CASSQANRGSYEQYF. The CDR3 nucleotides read TGTGCCAGCAGCCAAGCTAACCGGGGCTCCTACGAGCAGTACTTC.

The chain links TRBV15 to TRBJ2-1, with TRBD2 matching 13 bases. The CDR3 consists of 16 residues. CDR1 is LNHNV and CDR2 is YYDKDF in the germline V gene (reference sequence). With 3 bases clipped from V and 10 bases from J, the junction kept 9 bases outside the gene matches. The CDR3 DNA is TGTGCCACCAGCAGCGACCCGGGACTAGCGGGAAGGGAGCAGTTCTTC. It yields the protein CATSSDPGLAGREQFF. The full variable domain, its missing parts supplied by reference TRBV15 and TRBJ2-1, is DAMVIQNPRYQVTQFGKPVTLSCSQTLNHNVMYWYQQKSSQAPKLLFHYYDKDFNNEADTPDNFQSRRPNTSFCFLDIRSPGLGDTAMYLCATSSDPGLAGREQFFGPGTRLTVL.

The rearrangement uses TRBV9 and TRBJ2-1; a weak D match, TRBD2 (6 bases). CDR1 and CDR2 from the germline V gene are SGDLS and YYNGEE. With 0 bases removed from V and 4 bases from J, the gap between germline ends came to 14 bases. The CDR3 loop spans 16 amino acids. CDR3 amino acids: CASSVDRRAGYNEQFF. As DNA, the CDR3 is TGTGCCAGCAGCGTAGACCGGAGGGCCGGATACAATGAGCAGTTCTTC.